One sample yielded the 27 T cell receptor beta chains listed below, sequenced in a study of T cells in localized non-small cell lung cancer. Sequencing was performed with immunoSEQ multiplex PCR; in TCRdb, only in-frame clones are kept and a portion is missing. The sample contains 25,000 to 30,000 clones, 80% to 85% of which appear only once. The sequenced sample was peripheral blood mononuclear cells, obtained before any cancer treatment. The receptor set was obtained from a man aged 35 to 69 with stage III lung adenocarcinoma.

The rearrangement links TRBV5-1 to TRBJ1-6; no clear D gene. Germline assignment: CDR1 SGHRS and CDR2 YFSETQ. This CDR3 is 14 amino acids long. Trimming pared 2 bases from V and 8 bases from J, leaving 11 bases between. CDR3 bases: TGCGCCAGCAGCTTCACCACAAGTGATTCACCCCTCCACTTT. Encoded protein: CASSFTTSDSPLHF.

The rearrangement links TRBV7-9 to TRBJ2-7; D perhaps matches TRBD1 (5 bases). The CDR3 extends over 13 amino acids. Trimming cost V 6 bases and J 7 bases, with 16 bases left between them. The V gene's germline CDR1 is SEHNR and CDR2 FQNEAQ (reference sequence). This chain's CDR3 is CASSSLTALEQYV. The CDR3 bases are TGTGCCAGCAGTTCCTTGACAGCCCTGGAGCAGTACGTC.

The chain has TRBV6-6 and TRBJ2-1; D gene uncertain. V lost 4 bases and J lost 4, with 5 bases in between. This CDR3 is 12 amino acids long. The germline V gene has CDR1 MNHNY and CDR2 SVGAGI (reference sequence). Here the CDR3 reads CASSSEYNEQFF. The CDR3 DNA sequence: TGTGCCAGCAGTTCTGAATACAATGAGCAGTTCTTC.

The chain recombines TRBV7-9 with TRBJ2-2; unclear D gene. Germline CDR1 is SEHNR and CDR2 is FQNEAQ (reference sequence). The CDR3 spans 12 residues. The V end was cut by 3 bases, the J end by 3 bases, with 2 bases between. The CDR3 loop reads CASSLDTGELFF. The CDR3 nucleotides are TGTGCCAGCAGCTTGGACACCGGGGAGCTGTTTTTT.

J is TRBJ1-1 and V is TRBV28; D gene unclear. The V gene's germline CDR1 is MDHEN and CDR2 SYDVKM. The germline V and J ends were trimmed by 7 bases and 0 bases, with 3 bases remaining between them. This CDR3 comprises 11 residues. CDR3 nucleotides: TGTGCCAGCACGGTGAACACTGAAGCTTTCTTT. Translated, it gives CASTVNTEAFF.

The V gene is TRBV7-9, the J gene TRBJ2-3; TRBD2 agrees at 8 bases. V gave up 6 bases and J gave up 0 bases; unmatched junction bases: 5. This CDR3 has 15 residues. Germline V lookup: CDR1 SEHNR, CDR2 FQNEAQ (reference sequence). Written as DNA, the CDR3 is TGTGCCAGCAGTCCCGGACTAGCTAGCACAGATACGCAGTATTTT. This codes for CASSPGLASTDTQYF.

The V and J genes are TRBV6-1 and TRBJ2-1, with a possible D match to TRBD2 (5 bases). Germline V gene sequence: CDR1 MNHNS, CDR2 SASEGT. The CDR3 sequence is 14 residues long. Trimming took off 0 bases at V and 13 bases at J, with 16 bases between the two ends. The CDR3 here is CASSEAQDSGSQFF. DNA of the CDR3: TGTGCCAGCAGTGAAGCGCAGGACTCCGGCTCCCAGTTCTTC.

This chain joins TRBV19 and TRBJ2-2, with D tentatively TRBD1 (5 bases). Germline values: CDR1 LNHDA, CDR2 SQIVND (reference sequence). This CDR3 spans 14 amino acids. V was trimmed by 8 bases and J by 4 bases, leaving 14 bases between them. Here the CDR3 DNA reads TGTGCCAGTCGCAGGGATCGTAGCACCGGGGAGCTGTTTTTT. This gives the protein CASRRDRSTGELFF. The full variable domain, completed using reference TRBV19 and TRBJ2-2, is DGGITQSPKYLFRKEGQNVTLSCEQNLNHDAMYWYRQDPGQGLRLIYYSQIVNDFQKGDIAEGYSVSREKKESFPLTVTSAQKNPTAFYLCASRRDRSTGELFFGEGSRLTVL.

This sequence joins TRBV19 and TRBJ2-3; possibly TRBD1 for D (6 bases). Germline CDR1 reads LNHDA; CDR2 reads SQIVND (reference sequence). V lost 5 bases, J lost 6 bases, and 12 bases lay in between. The CDR3 spans 13 residues. The CDR3 protein is CASSVQGSDTQYF. CDR3 nucleotide sequence: TGTGCCAGTAGTGTCCAGGGGTCCGATACGCAGTATTTT.

This chain joins TRBV7-9 and TRBJ1-1; D is unclear. This CDR3 is 14 amino acids long. Germline loops: CDR1 SEHNR, CDR2 FQNEAQ (reference sequence). Trimming stripped 5 bases from V and 1 base from J, with 11 bases between. The CDR3 DNA is TGTGCCAGCAGCCCATTGGCAGGGAACACTGAAGCTTTCTTT. It specifies CASSPLAGNTEAFF.

The rearrangement links TRBV4-1 to TRBJ1-5; the D is unclear. The V end was cut by 5 bases, the J end by 2 bases, with 13 bases between. Germline V CDR1 and CDR2: MGHRA, YSYEKL. The CDR3 has 15 residues. The CDR3 DNA follows: TGCGCCAGCAGCTCGAACCGTTGGGGCAATCAGCCCCAGCATTTT. Translation: CASSSNRWGNQPQHF.

The rearrangement links TRBV5-1 to TRBJ1-6; D ambiguous. CDR1 is SGHRS, CDR2 YFSETQ, per germline. The CDR3 has 12 residues. V dropped 4 bases and J dropped 7 bases, with 6 bases sitting between them. The CDR3 nucleotides are TGCGCCAGCAGCCAGACAAATTCACCCCTCCACTTT. It translates to CASSQTNSPLHF.

The chain recombines TRBV5-1 with TRBJ1-4; D perhaps matches TRBD1 (6 bases). Germline V gene sequence: CDR1 SGHRS, CDR2 YFSETQ. The length of the CDR3 is 18 residues. V dropped 4 bases and J dropped 8 bases, with 27 bases sitting between them. The DNA for the CDR3 is TGCGCCAGCAGCCCTGGCCGGTCAGGGGCTTTGGTGGGGGAAAAACTGTTTTTT. It translates to CASSPGRSGALVGEKLFF. The full variable domain, rest sourced from reference TRBV5-1 and TRBJ1-4, is KAGVTQTPRYLIKTRGQQVTLSCSPISGHRSVSWYQQTPGQGLQFLFEYFSETQRNKGNFPGRFSGRQFSNSRSEMNVSTLELGDSALYLCASSPGRSGALVGEKLFFGSGTQLSVL.

The chain combines TRBV6-6 with TRBJ2-1, with 7 bases lining up with TRBD1. CDR1 is MNHNY and CDR2 is SVGAGI in the germline V gene (reference sequence). Trimming cost V 10 bases and J 8 bases; bases outside gene matches: 14. The CDR3 is 14 residues long. The CDR3 loop is CATLQPGQSDEQFF. The CDR3 coding sequence is TGTGCCACACTACAACCGGGACAGAGTGATGAGCAGTTCTTC.

The V gene is TRBV10-3, the J gene TRBJ1-1; possibly TRBD1 for D (5 bases). Germline CDR1 and CDR2: ENHRY and SYGVKD. The CDR3 contains 12 residues. Trimming cost V 0 bases and J 6 bases, with 5 bases left between them. This chain's CDR3 is CAISESGPEAFF. The CDR3 DNA is TGTGCCATCAGTGAGTCGGGGCCTGAAGCTTTCTTT.

The table lists this clone with a count of one. The rearrangement joins TRBV27 to TRBJ2-1; 12 bases are a match to TRBD2. CDR3 length equals 19 residues. Germline V CDR1 and CDR2: MNHEY, SMNVEV (reference sequence). The V segment lost 3 bases and the J segment 0 bases; nucleotides outside the gene matches: 9. The CDR3 region is CASSFLGLAGLNSYNEQFF. The CDR3 coding sequence is TGTGCCAGCAGTTTCCTCGGACTAGCGGGGTTAAACTCCTACAATGAGCAGTTCTTC.

The chain is built from TRBV7-2 and TRBJ1-2; 8 bases fit TRBD1. The CDR3 has 15 amino acids. The ends lost 6 bases at V and 2 bases at J; junction bases unmatched: 8. Germline V lookup: CDR1 SGHTA, CDR2 FQGNSA. This CDR3 is CASRPDRGGNYGYTF. CDR3 in DNA: TGTGCCAGCAGACCCGACAGGGGTGGGAACTATGGCTACACCTTC.

The chain is built from TRBV18 and TRBJ2-1; the D gene is possibly TRBD2 (5 bases). Trimming took 6 bases from V and 0 from J, leaving 15 bases between them. Germline CDR1 KGHSH, CDR2 LQKENI. This CDR3 is built from 16 residues. The CDR3: CASSGLPKSSYNEQFF. The DNA of the CDR3 is TGTGCCAGCTCCGGACTCCCTAAGAGCTCCTACAATGAGCAGTTCTTC.

This sequence joins TRBV5-4 and TRBJ1-2, with unresolved D. With 4 bases removed from V and 5 bases from J, the gap between germline ends came to 18 bases. CDR1 is SGHNT and CDR2 is YYREEE in the germline V gene (reference sequence). The length of the CDR3 is 15 residues. DNA for the CDR3: TGTGCCAGCAGCGCCTTGATTCGGGGAGAGTATGGCTACACCTTC. Encoded protein: CASSALIRGEYGYTF.

There are a few counts of this clone. V gene TRBV2 combines with J gene TRBJ1-1; 8 bases are a match to TRBD1. Germline lookup yields CDR1 SNHLY and CDR2 FYNNEI. V lost 4 bases and J lost 5; bases outside the gene matches: 3. The CDR3 runs 13 residues. CDR3 sequence: CASSGTGGTEAFF. For the CDR3, the DNA is TGTGCCAGCAGTGGAACAGGGGGGACTGAAGCTTTCTTT.

The chain combines TRBV6-1 with TRBJ1-1, with D perhaps TRBD1 (5 bases). Germline V CDR1 and CDR2: MNHNS, SASEGT. The CDR3 runs to 13 residues. V was clipped by 3 bases and J by 4 bases, with 9 bases between them. Here the CDR3 DNA reads TGTGCCAGCAGTGAGCAGGGTAGCACTGAAGCTTTCTTT. Encoded protein: CASSEQGSTEAFF.

This sequence joins TRBV2 and TRBJ1-2; weak D call: TRBD1 (5 bases). Trimming took off 9 bases at V and 0 bases at J, with 11 bases between the two ends. CDR3 size: 13 residues. Germline CDR1 is SNHLY and CDR2 is FYNNEI. The CDR3 bases are TGTGCCAGTCAGAAGACAGCTAACTATGGCTACACCTTC. It encodes CASQKTANYGYTF.

The rearrangement links TRBV27 to TRBJ1-1, with D tentatively TRBD1 (6 bases). Trimming took 3 bases from V and 4 from J, leaving 18 bases between them. Germline lookup yields CDR1 MNHEY and CDR2 SMNVEV (reference sequence). This CDR3 region has 16 residues. The CDR3 is CASSFVGGRGGTEAFF. In nucleotides, the CDR3 is TGTGCCAGCAGTTTCGTGGGGGGCAGGGGAGGCACTGAAGCTTTCTTT.

The chain has TRBV11-2 and TRBJ1-1, with 10 bases aligning to TRBD1. The V gene end was trimmed by 5 bases and the J gene end by 7 bases; junction bases not matched to a gene: 13. Germline assignment: CDR1 SGHAT and CDR2 FQNNGV. The CDR3 is made up of 16 amino acids. CDR3 amino acids: CASSLGQGVFKDEAFF. The CDR3, as DNA: TGTGCCAGCAGCCTCGGACAGGGGGTGTTTAAGGATGAAGCTTTCTTT.

This clone was picked up one time. The V and J genes are TRBV5-1 and TRBJ2-2; the D call may be TRBD1 or TRBD2 (5 bases each). V shed 0 bases and J shed 5 bases, with 14 bases lying between them. From germline, CDR1 is SGHRS and CDR2 YFSETQ. This CDR3 comprises 16 residues. The CDR3 DNA sequence: TGCGCCAGCAGCTTGGCCGGGACCACTAGGACCGGGGAGCTGTTTTTT. Residues: CASSLAGTTRTGELFF. Complete variable domain (other parts from reference TRBV5-1 and TRBJ2-2): KAGVTQTPRYLIKTRGQQVTLSCSPISGHRSVSWYQQTPGQGLQFLFEYFSETQRNKGNFPGRFSGRQFSNSRSEMNVSTLELGDSALYLCASSLAGTTRTGELFFGEGSRLTVL.

This clone was seen once. This chain uses TRBV19 with TRBJ1-2; possible D gene TRBD1, 5 bases. V shed 5 bases and J shed 5 bases, with 18 bases lying between them. Germline CDR1 and CDR2: LNHDA and SQIVND (reference sequence). The CDR3 length is 15 residues. This CDR3 reads CASSSGPTAGYGYTF. The CDR3 region has the DNA TGTGCCAGTAGTTCCGGCCCGACAGCTGGATATGGCTACACCTTC.

The chain uses TRBV6-5 and TRBJ1-5; TRBD1 might be the D (6 bases). The V and J ends lost 4 bases and 4 bases respectively, with 14 bases between them. The CDR3 is 15 amino acids. The germline V gene has CDR1 MNHEY and CDR2 SVGAGI. The CDR3 coding sequence is TGTGCCAGCAGTTCCGTTTGGGGGCGGAATCAGCCCCAGCATTTT. It specifies CASSSVWGRNQPQHF.